This T cell receptor (beta chain) was captured in a study of blood T cells in healthy people across ages. Broader study findings: The study could not conclusively compare naive and antigen-experienced cells, given its unsorted PBMCs. Not knowing donor CMV status may have confounded expanded clonotype changes.

Caucasian, healthy and from Russia, the donors were aged between 6 and 90. Total RNA, at least 5 micrograms per sample, was extracted from PBMCs. This clonotype was counted between two and nine times. Its target is not known. The second PCR ran about 6 to 12 cycles with a sample-barcoded 5' primer and J-beta primers. In TCRdb, the 5' RACE reads were re-called with MiXCR into one record per CDR3 protein. Of hundreds of thousands of distinct CDR3 sequences in the sample, 40% to 50% are singletons; the top ten hold around 30%. The CDR3 extends over 15 amino acids. Trimming shortened V by 1 base and J by 0 bases, and 10 bases separated the two germline ends. Germline V gives CDR1 LGHNA, CDR2 YNFKEQ.

V and J are TRBV4-2 and TRBJ2-7, with no clear D. The sequence was collected from a man older than 75 in good health. The sample taken for sequencing was blood. Written as DNA, the CDR3 is TGTGCCAGCAGCCAAGTGGGCTCTAGCTCCTACGAGCAGTACTTC. Its translation is CASSQVGSSSYEQYF.